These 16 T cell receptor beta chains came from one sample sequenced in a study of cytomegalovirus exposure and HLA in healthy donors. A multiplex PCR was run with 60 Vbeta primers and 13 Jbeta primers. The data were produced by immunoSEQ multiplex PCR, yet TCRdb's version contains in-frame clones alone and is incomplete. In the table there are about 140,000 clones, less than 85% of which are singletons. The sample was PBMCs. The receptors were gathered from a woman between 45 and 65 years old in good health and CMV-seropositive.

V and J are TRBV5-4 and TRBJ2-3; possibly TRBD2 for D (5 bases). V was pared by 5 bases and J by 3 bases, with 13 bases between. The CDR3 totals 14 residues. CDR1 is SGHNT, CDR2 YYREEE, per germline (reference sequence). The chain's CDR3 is CASSPLGETDTQYF. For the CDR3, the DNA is TGTGCCAGCAGTCCCCTTGGGGAGACAGATACGCAGTATTTT.

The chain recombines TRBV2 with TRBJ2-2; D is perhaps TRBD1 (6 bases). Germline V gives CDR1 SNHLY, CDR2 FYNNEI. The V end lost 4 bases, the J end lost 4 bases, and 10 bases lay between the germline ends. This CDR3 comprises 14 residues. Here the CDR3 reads CASSGQGPTGELFF. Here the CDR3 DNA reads TGTGCCAGCAGTGGGCAGGGGCCCACCGGGGAGCTGTTTTTT.

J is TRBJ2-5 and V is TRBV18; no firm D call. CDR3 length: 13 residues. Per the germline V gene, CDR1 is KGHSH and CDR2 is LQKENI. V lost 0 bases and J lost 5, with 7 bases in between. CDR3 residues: CASSPPVRETQYF. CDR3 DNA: TGTGCCAGCTCACCACCTGTGAGGGAGACCCAGTACTTC.

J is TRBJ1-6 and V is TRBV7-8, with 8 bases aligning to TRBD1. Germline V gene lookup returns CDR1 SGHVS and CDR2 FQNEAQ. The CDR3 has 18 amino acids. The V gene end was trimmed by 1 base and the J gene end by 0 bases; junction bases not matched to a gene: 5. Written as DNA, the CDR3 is TGTGCCAGCAGCTTAGTGACAGGGGCGAGCTCCTATAATTCACCCCTCCACTTT. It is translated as CASSLVTGASSYNSPLHF.

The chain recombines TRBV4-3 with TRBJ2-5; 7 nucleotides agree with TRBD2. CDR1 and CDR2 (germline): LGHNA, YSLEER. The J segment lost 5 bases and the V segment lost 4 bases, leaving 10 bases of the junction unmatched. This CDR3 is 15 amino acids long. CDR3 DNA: TGCGCCAGCAGCCTCGGGCCGACTAGCTTGGAGACCCAGTACTTC. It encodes CASSLGPTSLETQYF.

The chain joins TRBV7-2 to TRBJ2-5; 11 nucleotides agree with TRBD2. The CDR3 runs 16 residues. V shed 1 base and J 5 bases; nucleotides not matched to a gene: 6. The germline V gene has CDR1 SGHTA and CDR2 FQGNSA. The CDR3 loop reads CASSLESSGGRETQYF. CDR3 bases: TGTGCCAGCAGCTTAGAGTCTAGCGGGGGGCGGGAGACCCAGTACTTC. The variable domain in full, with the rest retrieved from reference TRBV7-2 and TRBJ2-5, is GAGVSQSPSNKVTEKGKDVELRCDPISGHTALYWYRQSLGQGLEFLIYFQGNSAPDKSGLPSDRFSAERTGGSVSTLTIQRTQQEDSAVYLCASSLESSGGRETQYFGPGTRLLVL.

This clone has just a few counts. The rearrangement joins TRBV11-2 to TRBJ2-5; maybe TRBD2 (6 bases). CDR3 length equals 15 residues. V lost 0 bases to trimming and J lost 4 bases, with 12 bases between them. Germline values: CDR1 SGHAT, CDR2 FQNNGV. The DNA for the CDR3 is TGTGCCAGCAGCTTAGAGCTAGCGTTTATAGAGACCCAGTACTTC. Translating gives CASSLELAFIETQYF.

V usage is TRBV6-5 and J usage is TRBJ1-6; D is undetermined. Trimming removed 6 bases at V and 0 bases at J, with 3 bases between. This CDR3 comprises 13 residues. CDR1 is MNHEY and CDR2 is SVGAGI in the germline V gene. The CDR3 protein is CASSGSYNSPLHF. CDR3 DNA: TGTGCCAGCAGCGGCTCCTATAATTCACCCCTCCACTTT.

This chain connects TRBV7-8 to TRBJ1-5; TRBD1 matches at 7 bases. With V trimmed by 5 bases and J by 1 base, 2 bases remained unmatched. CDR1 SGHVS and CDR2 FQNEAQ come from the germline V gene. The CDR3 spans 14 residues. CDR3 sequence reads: CASSPQGSNQPQHF. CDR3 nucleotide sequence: TGTGCCAGCAGCCCACAGGGGAGCAATCAGCCCCAGCATTTT.

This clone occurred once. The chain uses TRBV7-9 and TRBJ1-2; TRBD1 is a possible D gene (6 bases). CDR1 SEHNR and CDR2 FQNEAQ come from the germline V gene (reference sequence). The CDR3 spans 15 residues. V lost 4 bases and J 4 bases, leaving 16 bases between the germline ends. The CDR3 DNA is TGTGCCAGCAGCTCCGACGATGGCAGGGGCTATGGCTACACCTTC. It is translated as CASSSDDGRGYGYTF. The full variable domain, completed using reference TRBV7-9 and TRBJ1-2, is DTGVSQNPRHKITKRGQNVTFRCDPISEHNRLYWYRQTLGQGPEFLTYFQNEAQLEKSRLLSDRFSAERPKGSFSTLEIQRTEQGDSAMYLCASSSDDGRGYGYTFGSGTRLTVV.

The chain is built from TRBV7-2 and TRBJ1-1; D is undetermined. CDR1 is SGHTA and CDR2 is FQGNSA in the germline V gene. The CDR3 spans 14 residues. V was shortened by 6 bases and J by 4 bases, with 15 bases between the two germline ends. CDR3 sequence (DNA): TGTGCCAGCAGACAGTCCGGGGTAGCCACTGAAGCTTTCTTT. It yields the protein CASRQSGVATEAFF.

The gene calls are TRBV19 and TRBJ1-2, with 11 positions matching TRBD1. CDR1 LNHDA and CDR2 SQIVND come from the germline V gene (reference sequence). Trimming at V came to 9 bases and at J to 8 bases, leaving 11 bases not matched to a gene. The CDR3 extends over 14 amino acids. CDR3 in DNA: TGTGCCAGCCGAGTGGGTCGGACAGGGGGCGGCTACACCTTC. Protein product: CASRVGRTGGGYTF.

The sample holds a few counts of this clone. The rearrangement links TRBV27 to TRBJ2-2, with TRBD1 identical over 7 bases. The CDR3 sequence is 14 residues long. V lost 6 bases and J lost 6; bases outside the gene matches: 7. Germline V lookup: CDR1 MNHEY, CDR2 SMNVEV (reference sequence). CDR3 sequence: CASRRTGPAGELFF. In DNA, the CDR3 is TGTGCCAGCAGGCGGACAGGACCGGCCGGGGAGCTGTTTTTT.

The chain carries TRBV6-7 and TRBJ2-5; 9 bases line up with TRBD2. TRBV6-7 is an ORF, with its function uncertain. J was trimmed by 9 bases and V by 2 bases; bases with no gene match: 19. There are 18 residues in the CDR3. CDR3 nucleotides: TGTGCCAGCAGTTACCCATGGCGGGGGGGCGTCTTTTTCGAGGCCCAGTACTTC. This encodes CASSYPWRGGVFFEAQYF.

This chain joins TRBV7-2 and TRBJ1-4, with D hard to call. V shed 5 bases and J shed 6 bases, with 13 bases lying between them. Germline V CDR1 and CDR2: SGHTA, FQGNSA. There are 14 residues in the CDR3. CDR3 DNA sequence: TGTGCCAGCAGCGTTCACCAGGTTGATGAAAAACTGTTTTTT. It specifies CASSVHQVDEKLFF.

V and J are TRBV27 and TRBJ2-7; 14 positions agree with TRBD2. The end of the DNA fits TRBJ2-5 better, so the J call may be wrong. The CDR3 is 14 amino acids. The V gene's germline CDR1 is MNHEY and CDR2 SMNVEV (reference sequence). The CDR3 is CASSPGTSGGTQYF. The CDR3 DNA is TGTGCCAGCAGCCCAGGGACTAGCGGGGGGACCCAGTACTTC.